The clone carrying this T cell receptor beta chain occurred once. Looked up from germline, CDR1 is KGHSH and CDR2 is LQKENI. Between the trimmed V and J ends, which lost 3 bases and 2 bases, there was a span of 11 bases. This CDR3 is 15 amino acids long. Sequencing was performed with immunoSEQ multiplex PCR; in TCRdb, only in-frame clones are kept and a portion is missing. The sample carries 100,000 or so clones, approximately 96% recorded once. This sample was included in a study of technical replicates of blood from a few donors. The TCR was taken from a human donor in good health. The sample consisted of T cells isolated from PBMCs. The V and J genes are TRBV18 and TRBJ2-1; D remains unclear. The CDR3 here is CASSPRQVTYNEQFF. CDR3 bases: TGTGCCAGCTCACCTCGACAAGTTACCTACAATGAGCAGTTCTTC.